Listed below are T cell receptor beta chains from one sample, sequenced in a study of T cell responses to AZD1222 COVID-19 vaccine. Sequencing was performed with immunoSEQ multiplex PCR; in TCRdb, only in-frame clones are kept and a portion is missing. The sample contains around 140,000 clones, 85% to 95% of which appear only once. Material: peripheral blood, obtained on day 0 of AZD1222 vaccination. These receptors all stem from an adult in good health. CDR3s include the opening cysteine and the closing phenylalanine or tryptophan. A D gene is named only where the DNA matches it firmly. Expanded clones are given a class, and other clones once, few, many or no size at all.

-,TRBD2,TRBJ2-3,TRBV6-2/TRBV6-3,CASSTSGGASDTQYF,TGTGCCAGCAGTACTAGCGGGGGCGCCTCAGATACGCAGTATTTT
-,TRBD1,TRBJ1-2,TRBV25-1,CASSGTGPYGYTF,TGTGCCAGCAGCGGGACAGGCCCCTATGGCTACACCTTC
-,TRBD1,TRBJ1-2,TRBV27,CASSLSLGQGGNYGYTF,TGTGCCAGCAGTTTATCCCTGGGACAGGGAGGGAACTATGGCTACACCTTC
-,TRBD2,TRBJ2-3,TRBV9,CASSPGTSGDTQYF,TGTGCCAGCAGCCCCGGGACTAGCGGAGATACGCAGTATTTT
-,-,TRBJ2-7,TRBV6-2/TRBV6-3,CASSPSPYEQYF,TGTGCCAGCAGTCCCTCCCCCTACGAGCAGTACTTC
-,TRBD2,TRBJ2-1,TRBV5-1,CASSPGLAGGFGEQFF,TGCGCCAGCAGCCCGGGACTAGCGGGAGGGTTCGGGGAGCAGTTCTTC
-,TRBD1,TRBJ1-4,TRBV7-2,CASSLHTGTGSEKLFF,TGTGCCAGCAGCCTTCACACCGGGACAGGGAGCGAAAAACTGTTTTTT
-,TRBD1,TRBJ2-1,TRBV30,CARSGTALYNEQFF,TGTGCCCGCTCCGGGACAGCCTTATACAATGAGCAGTTCTTC
few,-,TRBJ2-7,TRBV13,CASSLALDFYEQYF,TGTGCCAGCAGCTTAGCCTTAGATTTTTACGAGCAGTACTTC
-,-,TRBJ2-4,TRBV7-2,CASSSHRGGDIQYF,TGTGCCAGCAGCTCGCACAGGGGAGGGGACATTCAGTACTTC
-,-,TRBJ1-3,TRBV10-3,CAIQHSGNTIYF,TGTGCCATTCAACACTCTGGAAACACCATATATTTT
-,-,TRBJ1-1,TRBV7-9,CASSSGIMNTEAFF,TGTGCCAGCAGCTCAGGGATCATGAACACTGAAGCTTTCTTT
-,TRBD2,TRBJ2-1,TRBV27,CASSSASGGASNEQFF,TGTGCCAGCAGTTCAGCAAGCGGGGGGGCTAGCAATGAGCAGTTCTTC
-,TRBD2,TRBJ2-3,TRBV2,CASSERSGIGSGDTQYF,TGTGCCAGCAGTGAAAGGAGCGGGATCGGTTCAGGAGATACGCAGTATTTT
-,-,TRBJ1-1,TRBV6-1,CASSDNGLGTEAFF,TGTGCCAGCAGTGATAATGGGCTGGGCACTGAAGCTTTCTTT
-,-,TRBJ1-5,TRBV7-2,CASSLGPNQPQHF,TGTGCCAGCAGCTTAGGGCCTAATCAGCCCCAGCATTTT
-,-,TRBJ2-1,TRBV19,CASSMAGTPSPNEQFF,TGTGCCAGTAGTATGGCCGGGACACCTAGCCCCAATGAGCAGTTCTTC
-,-,TRBJ2-5,TRBV11-3,CASSPAQETQYF,TGTGCCAGCAGCCCCGCCCAAGAGACCCAGTACTTC
-,-,TRBJ1-3,TRBV19,CASSIDLVNPSGNTIYF,TGTGCCAGTAGTATAGATCTAGTCAACCCCTCTGGAAACACCATATATTTT
-,-,TRBJ2-2,TRBV30,CAWKREFDTGELFF,TGTGCCTGGAAACGGGAGTTCGACACCGGGGAGCTGTTTTTT
-,-,TRBJ1-3,TRBV30,CGGDSGNTIYF,TGTGGCGGGGACTCTGGAAACACCATATATTTT
few,TRBD1,TRBJ1-2,TRBV7-2,CASSSTPGQGGYGYTF,TGTGCCAGCAGCTCTACACCGGGACAGGGGGGGTATGGCTACACCTTC
-,-,TRBJ1-3,TRBV5-1,CASSQKSGGSGNTIYF,TGCGCCAGCAGCCAGAAATCAGGAGGCTCTGGAAACACCATATATTTT
-,TRBD2,TRBJ2-1,TRBV2,CALRGGVHEQFF,TGTGCCTTGCGGGGAGGGGTCCATGAGCAGTTCTTC
-,-,TRBJ1-3,TRBV27,CASRNSASGNTIYF,TGTGCCAGCCGCAACAGTGCCTCTGGAAACACCATATATTTT
-,-,TRBJ2-6,TRBV28,CASSHGGSGANVLTF,TGTGCCAGCAGCCATGGGGGCTCTGGGGCCAACGTCCTGACTTTC
-,-,TRBJ1-3,TRBV11-2,CASSLVATSEGNTIYF,TGTGCCAGCAGCTTAGTAGCGACCTCTGAAGGAAACACCATATATTTT
-,-,TRBJ1-1,TRBV3-1/TRBV3-2,CASSLGGDGTEAFF,TGTGCCAGCAGCCTAGGAGGGGATGGGACTGAAGCTTTCTTT
-,-,TRBJ2-2,TRBV6-5,CASSAVGIKTGELFF,TGTGCCAGCAGCGCGGTGGGGATAAAGACCGGGGAGCTGTTTTTT
-,-,TRBJ1-5,TRBV7-7,CASSLALLGLGFSNQPQHF,TGTGCTAGCAGCTTAGCCCTGTTAGGATTGGGATTCTCAAATCAGCCCCAGCATTTT
-,TRBD1,TRBJ2-7,TRBV9,CASSATGGLYEQYF,TGTGCCAGCAGCGCGACAGGGGGCTTGTACGAGCAGTACTTC
once,TRBD1,TRBJ1-5,TRBV5-6,CASSPDRAQPQHF,TGTGCCAGCAGCCCGGACAGGGCACAGCCCCAGCATTTT
once,TRBD1,TRBJ1-1,TRBV15,CATSKDRVDTEAFF,TGTGCCACCAGCAAGGACAGGGTGGACACTGAAGCTTTCTTT
-,-,TRBJ1-1,TRBV6-1,CASSERRRDTEAFF,TGTGCCAGCAGTGAGCGAAGGAGGGACACTGAAGCTTTCTTT
-,TRBD2,TRBJ2-2,TRBV5-6,CASSPNFQRGGWLSGELFF,TGTGCCAGCAGCCCTAACTTCCAGCGGGGGGGCTGGTTATCAGGGGAGCTGTTTTTT
-,TRBD2,TRBJ2-1,TRBV7-3,CASSITQREGPRSYNEQFF,TGTGCCAGCAGCATTACTCAGCGGGAGGGCCCTCGGTCCTACAATGAGCAGTTCTTC
-,-,TRBJ2-4,TRBV12-3/TRBV12-4,CASSLQDKNIQYF,TGTGCCAGCAGTTTACAGGATAAAAACATTCAGTACTTC
few,TRBD2,TRBJ2-2,TRBV6-4,CASSAATSHDTGELFF,TGTGCCAGCAGTGCCGCGACTAGCCACGACACCGGGGAGCTGTTTTTT
-,-,TRBJ2-1,TRBV7-3,CASSLRDGNNEQFF,TGTGCCAGCAGCTTACGGGACGGCAACAATGAGCAGTTCTTC
once,TRBD1,TRBJ2-2,TRBV11-3,CASSLGQGLFANTGELFF,TGTGCCAGCAGCTTAGGACAGGGGTTGTTCGCGAACACCGGGGAGCTGTTTTTT